This T cell receptor (beta chain) was recovered during a study of technical replicates of blood from several donors. Germline CDR1 reads SGHRS; CDR2 reads YFSETQ. V trimming: 0 bases; J trimming: 4 bases; junction bases outside the gene matches: 7. This CDR3 is 16 amino acids long. This clone was recorded once. Libraries were prepared by immunoSEQ multiplex PCR; TCRdb keeps only in-frame clonotypes and omits some of them. The data show tens of thousands of clones, with over 95% seen just once and 0.37% held by the top ten. This receptor was obtained from a human donor in good health. Sequencing input: T cells isolated from PBMCs. The chain uses TRBV5-1 and TRBJ2-7; TRBD2 aligns across 10 bases. The DNA of the CDR3 is TGCGCCAGCAGCTTGGAGGCCGGGACTAGCGTATACGAGCAGTACTTC. Encoded protein: CASSLEAGTSVYEQYF.